This T cell receptor (beta chain) emerged from a study of CD8 T cells in Susac syndrome (dated by TCRdb to between 2018 and 2021). In terms of the full investigation: The study used repertoire sequencing to test whether antigen drove CD8+ T cell activation and differentiation in Susac syndrome. The clonality of the CD8+ T cell repertoire was compared across approximately twelve healthy donors, roughly 14 Susac syndrome patients and about 16 multiple sclerosis patients. Here is what the overall study found, with its caveats: The study acknowledged that relatively few individuals were included in the TCR sequencing and HLA analysis.

In the case of this clonotype: The target of this receptor is not known. Nothing much larger sits one base from this clone, and base qualities are not available.

Peripheral blood CD8+ and CD4+ T cells from healthy donors, Susac syndrome patients and multiple sclerosis patients were profiled by high-throughput TCR beta sequencing. The healthy donors served as controls matched for age and sex. Bulk CD8+ and CD4+ T cells were purified by magnetic negative isolation, whereas CD8+ TEMRA cells were enriched by FACS. Blood was drawn into EDTA tubes, processed within 24 hours, and PBMCs were isolated by density gradient centrifugation. PBMCs intended for TCR sequencing were frozen in liquid nitrogen and were later thawed in a 37 degrees C water bath. A purity of at least 90% was achieved for sorted or isolated CD4+, CD8+ and CD8+ TEMRA cells. In the germline V gene (reference sequence), CDR1 corresponds to MNHEY and CDR2 to SMNVEV. Compared with germline, V lacks 5 bases and J lacks 1 base; bases without a gene match: 7. From the cysteine through the phenylalanine, the CDR3 covers 16 amino acids. Only the CDR3 portion is preserved as DNA: 48 bases, with reading frame beginning at the first base.

RNA was extracted using the RNeasy kit, and roughly 0.5 to 1 ug of the RNA was reverse transcribed with random hexamers. TCR beta CDR3 regions were amplified with the immunoSEQ multiplex PCR assay covering 54 Vbeta and 13 Jbeta segments. PCR amplification bias was corrected by using a synthetic template baseline for primer optimization and computational correction. The published analysis was carried out like this. Reads were annotated to V, D and J genes per IMGT and analyzed with immunoSEQ Analyzer, keeping only productive sequences. Clonality was computed as one minus Shannon entropy normalized by log2 of the number of productive unique sequences. For each patient and control, public and private clones were evaluated among the 100 most prevalent clones. Clones were defined as Susac-specific when absent from the healthy and MS cohorts, from over 950 published viral clones and from other ImmuneACCESS disease sequences. The public sequencing data were trimmed at Q25 with fastp and processed into clonotypes with MiXCR by TCRdb, which kept only in-frame beta chains. For every CDR3 protein sequence, its rows merge into one entry that carries the most common genes and DNA. For this entry, the V and J calls and clone size follow TCRdb and not the study's own pipeline. For this sample the table gives about 60,000 distinct CDR3 sequences, of which around nine tenths were detected only once. The ten largest clones add up to 0.15% to 0.2% of the sample.

This TCR was recovered from a human donor in good health. The chain is encoded by TRBV27 joined to TRBJ2-1; 8 bases in between match TRBD1. The sequenced sample was CD8+ T cells from PBMCs. The sequence in DNA is TGTGCCAGCAGTCACCCCGGACAGGGTTCCTACAATGAGCAGTTCTTC. It translates to CASSHPGQGSYNEQFF.